Below are 28 T cell receptor beta chains sequenced from a single sample in a study of blood T cells in healthy people across ages (dated by TCRdb to about 2015). The library relied on 5' RACE. TCRdb shows the sequencer as Illumina HiSeq 2500. A second roughly 7 to 12 cycle PCR used a sample-barcoded 5' primer and a J-beta primer mix. The raw public data were reprocessed by TCRdb itself: fastp quality trimming at Q25, MiXCR clonotype calling, in-frame beta chains only. For every CDR3 protein sequence, its rows merge into one entry that carries the most common genes and DNA. Recorded for this sample are approximately 690,000 distinct CDR3 sequences; around 54% of them occurred a single time. 30% to 40% of the sample is held by the ten biggest clonotypes. The specimen was blood. Receptor source: a man aged 55 to 69 in good health.

The chain carries TRBV3-1 and TRBJ2-7; the D is unclear. The CDR3 length is 15 residues. Deletions cut 1 base from V and 3 bases from J, with 13 bases between. Germline V lookup: CDR1 LGHDT, CDR2 YNNKEL (reference sequence). The CDR3 reads CASSQAPDARYEQYF. DNA of the CDR3: TGTGCCAGCAGCCAAGCCCCGGACGCCCGCTACGAGCAGTACTTC.

V is TRBV28 and J is TRBJ2-2; tentative D call: TRBD1 (7 bases). V was shortened by 6 bases and J by 1 base, with 15 bases between the two germline ends. CDR1 is MDHEN, CDR2 SYDVKM, per germline. This CDR3 spans 16 amino acids. In DNA, the CDR3 is TGTGCCAGCAGCAGGGGGGACAACTTGAACACCGGGGAGCTGTTTTTT. Translating gives CASSRGDNLNTGELFF.

Only a few counts were recorded for this clonotype. One junction end does not reproduce the germline sequence, and a read error may be involved. The chain couples TRBV3-1 to TRBJ2-4, with 8 positions matching TRBD1. The CDR3 contains 16 residues. The germline CDR1 and CDR2 sequences are LGHDT and YNNKEL (reference sequence). Here the CDR3 reads CASSHRDRFAKNIQYF. In DNA, the CDR3 is TGTGCCAGCAGCCACCGGGACAGGTTTGCCAAAAACATTCAGTATTTC.

This chain links TRBV5-1 with TRBJ1-5; tentatively, D is TRBD1 (6 bases). The germline CDR1 and CDR2 sequences are SGHRS and YFSETQ. The CDR3 length is 15 residues. The V and J ends lost 0 bases and 11 bases respectively, with 18 bases between them. The CDR3 sequence is CASSLGGGYQSAQHF. The CDR3 coding sequence is TGCGCCAGCAGCTTGGGTGGGGGCTATCAATCAGCCCAGCATTTT.

This clonotype has a single count. One junction end disagrees with the germline gene, perhaps due to a read error. This chain joins TRBV6-1 and TRBJ2-6, with a tentative D call TRBD1 (5 bases). The germline V gene has CDR1 MNHNS and CDR2 SASEGT. This CDR3 region has 14 residues. In DNA, the CDR3 is TGCGCCAGCAAATCTCAGGGAGGGGCCAACGTCCTGACTTTC. This encodes CASKSQGGANVLTF.

This clonotype came up a few times. The V call is TRBV2, the J call TRBJ1-2, with TRBD1 matching 8 bases. V was pared by 1 base and J by 3 bases, with 7 bases of the junction left unmatched. The CDR3 consists of 16 residues. Germline V gives CDR1 SNHLY, CDR2 FYNNEI. CDR3 DNA: TGTGCCAGCAGTGAAGTACAGGGGGAAATGGACTATGGCTACACCTTC. Amino acids: CASSEVQGEMDYGYTF.

This chain links TRBV4-1 with TRBJ2-1; D might be TRBD2 (6 bases). The assigned J gene may be wrong: the sequence end matches TRBJ2-7 better. This CDR3 spans 14 amino acids. Germline V CDR1 and CDR2: MGHRA, YSYEKL. The CDR3 protein is CASSPRGPPTEQYF. The CDR3 DNA reads TGCGCCAGCAGCCCGCGGGGCCCGCCAACGGAGCAGTACTTC.

The chain uses TRBV6-1 and TRBJ2-7; a possible D gene is TRBD2 (5 bases). The CDR3 extends over 14 amino acids. Germline loops: CDR1 MNHNS, CDR2 SASEGT. Between the trimmed V and J ends, which lost 6 bases and 2 bases, there was a span of 14 bases. Here the CDR3 DNA reads TGTGCCAGCAGGGCGGACTCGTACCCCTACGAGCAGTACTTC. Translation gives CASRADSYPYEQYF.

This clonotype was counted only a few times. The J gene is TRBJ2-3, the V gene TRBV6-5; possibly TRBD1 for D (6 bases). The V gene lost 11 bases and the J gene lost 0 bases, with 12 bases spanning the gap. Germline loops: CDR1 MNHEY, CDR2 SVGAGI. This CDR3 contains 13 residues. DNA of the CDR3: TGTGCCGCCCGGACAGTTAGCACAGATACGCAGTATTTT. It encodes CAARTVSTDTQYF.

This clonotype was detected only once. This chain uses TRBV11-2 with TRBJ2-3, with D maybe TRBD2 (5 bases). The CDR3 spans 13 residues. Trimming left V 3 bases short and J 5 bases short, with 9 bases between. Germline assignment: CDR1 SGHAT and CDR2 FQNNGV. The CDR3 region is CASSFPAGDTQYF. The CDR3 DNA is TGTGCCAGCAGCTTCCCTGCGGGAGATACGCAGTATTTT. Looking up the rest from reference TRBV11-2 and TRBJ2-3 gives the full variable domain: EAGVAQSPRYKIIEKRQSVAFWCNPISGHATLYWYQQILGQGPKLLIQFQNNGVVDDSQLPKDRFSAERLKGVDSTLKIQPAKLEDSAVYLCASSFPAGDTQYFGPGTRLTVL.

The chain is built from TRBV5-1 and TRBJ2-1, with TRBD2 matching over 8 bases. J gave up 8 bases and V 0 bases, and 7 bases lay outside the gene matches. CDR1 and CDR2 (germline): SGHRS, YFSETQ. CDR3 length equals 15 residues. The CDR3 DNA is TGCGCCAGCAGCTTGGACGGGGGGGCTGTGGATGAGCAGTTCTTC. Translated, it gives CASSLDGGAVDEQFF. Looking up the rest from reference TRBV5-1 and TRBJ2-1 gives the full variable domain: KAGVTQTPRYLIKTRGQQVTLSCSPISGHRSVSWYQQTPGQGLQFLFEYFSETQRNKGNFPGRFSGRQFSNSRSEMNVSTLELGDSALYLCASSLDGGAVDEQFFGPGTRLTVL.

This sequence joins TRBV12-3 or TRBV12-4 and TRBJ2-7; D gene ambiguous. With the DNA end fitting TRBJ2-5 better, the J assignment may be wrong. This CDR3 spans 12 amino acids. The CDR3 nucleotides are TGTGCCAGCAGTTCCCCCGTGGGGACCCAGTACTTC. Protein product: CASSSPVGTQYF.

V and J are TRBV12-3 or TRBV12-4 and TRBJ2-3; 9 bases are a match to TRBD1. The CDR3 extends over 13 amino acids. With V trimmed by 5 bases and J by 14 bases, 11 bases remained unmatched. The CDR3: CASSMNTGGDGYF. As DNA, the CDR3 is TGTGCCAGCAGTATGAATACAGGGGGCGATGGGTATTTT.

The rearrangement uses TRBV6-1 and TRBJ1-6; TRBD1 matches at 10 bases. V was clipped by 2 bases and J by 10 bases; unmatched bases: 5. CDR1 MNHNS and CDR2 SASEGT come from the germline V gene. The length of the CDR3 is 15 residues. The chain's CDR3 is CASSEWDRGQSPLHF. For the CDR3, the DNA is TGTGCCAGCAGTGAATGGGACAGGGGCCAATCACCCCTCCACTTT.

This clonotype has a handful of counts. J is TRBJ1-2 and V is TRBV4-2; 8 positions agree with TRBD1. Germline assignment: CDR1 LGHNA and CDR2 YNFKEQ. V lost 2 bases to trimming and J lost 2 bases; unmatched junction nucleotides: 4. This CDR3 contains 15 residues. The CDR3 is CASSQTRTGNYGYTF. As DNA, the CDR3 is TGTGCCAGCAGCCAAACAAGGACAGGGAACTATGGCTACACCTTC.

Here the CDR3 reads CSAPTGVSGELFF. In DNA, the CDR3 is TGCAGTGCACCGACAGGGGTCTCCGGGGAGCTGTTTTTT. The gene calls are TRBV20-1 and TRBJ2-2; 8 nucleotides agree with TRBD1. CDR1 is DFQATT, CDR2 SNEGSKA, per germline (reference sequence). The CDR3 extends over 13 amino acids. The ends lost 6 bases at V and 6 bases at J; junction bases unmatched: 6.

Many counts were recorded for this clonotype. Just one base apart from a much larger clone, this may be a read error. CDR3: CASRDPGPRSYNEQYF. The CDR3 DNA sequence: TGTGCCAGCAGAGACCCAGGGCCTCGCTCCTACAATGAGCAGTACTTC. The chain combines TRBV12-3 or TRBV12-4 with TRBJ2-1, with D possibly being TRBD1 (5 bases). The closer fit of TRBJ2-7 to the DNA end suggests the J call may be wrong. The CDR3 sequence is 16 residues long.

This chain links TRBV3-1 with TRBJ2-3, with TRBD2 matching 7 bases. Trimming took 1 base from V and 7 from J; bases not matched to a gene: 17. This CDR3 is 18 amino acids long. In germline, CDR1 is LGHDT, CDR2 YNNKEL (reference sequence). For the CDR3, the DNA is TGTGCCAGCAGCCAAGGGGGAGGGATAGCGGATTTCACTCATACGCAGTATTTT. Its translation is CASSQGGGIADFTHTQYF.

This clonotype was seen at least ten times. The V gene is TRBV4-1, the J gene TRBJ2-1; D possibly uses TRBD1 or TRBD2 (5 bases each). This CDR3 region has 14 residues. V lost 3 bases and J 6 bases, leaving 12 bases between the germline ends. CDR1 and CDR2 from the germline V gene are MGHRA and YSYEKL. CDR3 protein: CASSQNWGSNEQFF. CDR3 DNA sequence: TGCGCCAGCAGCCAGAATTGGGGGAGCAATGAGCAGTTCTTC.

The CDR3 DNA sequence: TGCGCCAGCAGCTTGGAGACCCTGACAGGGGGCGAGCAGTACTTC. Its translation is CASSLETLTGGEQYF. The V gene is TRBV5-1, the J gene TRBJ2-1; 9 bases agree with TRBD1. The end of the DNA is better explained by TRBJ2-7, so the J call may be wrong. The CDR3 has 15 residues. Germline lookup yields CDR1 SGHRS and CDR2 YFSETQ.

V usage is TRBV29-1 and J usage is TRBJ2-7; TRBD1 aligns across 8 bases. The germline CDR1 and CDR2 sequences are SQVTM and ANQGSEA. This CDR3 has 16 residues. The ends lost 0 bases at V and 7 bases at J; junction bases unmatched: 14. CDR3 in amino acids: CSVEDPRQGARNEQYF. The DNA for the CDR3 is TGCAGCGTTGAAGACCCTCGGCAGGGGGCTCGGAATGAGCAGTACTTC.

The chain is built from TRBV15 and TRBJ1-5; D not resolved. The CDR3 sequence is 13 residues long. Trimming left V 0 bases short and J 7 bases short, with 7 bases between. From germline, CDR1 is LNHNV and CDR2 YYDKDF (reference sequence). The CDR3 nucleotides read TGTGCCACCAGCAGAGATTTCAGGCAGCCCCAGCATTTT. It encodes CATSRDFRQPQHF.

This clonotype has only a few counts. The gene calls are TRBV7-9 and TRBJ2-5, with D hard to call. Trimming left V 1 base short and J 2 bases short, with 11 bases between. Germline assignment: CDR1 SEHNR and CDR2 FQNEAQ (reference sequence). This CDR3 is 15 amino acids long. CDR3 sequence (DNA): TGTGCCAGCAGCTTAGTATTCGGGCAGCAAGAGACCCAGTACTTC. Translating it yields CASSLVFGQQETQYF.

The V gene is TRBV15, the J gene TRBJ1-5; no clear D gene. V lost 5 bases and J 10 bases, leaving 12 bases between the germline ends. Germline V gene lookup returns CDR1 LNHNV and CDR2 YYDKDF (reference sequence). The CDR3 extends over 12 amino acids. The CDR3 DNA reads TGTGCCACCAGCGCGCCGCCGGGTCCCCAGCATTTT. It yields the protein CATSAPPGPQHF.

The chain carries TRBV4-1 and TRBJ1-3; tentative D call: TRBD1 (6 bases). The length of the CDR3 is 16 residues. V lost 3 bases, J lost 0 bases, and 12 bases lay in between. Germline V gene lookup returns CDR1 MGHRA and CDR2 YSYEKL. As DNA, the CDR3 is TGCGCCAGCAGCCATTGGACAGTTAACTCTGGAAACACCATATATTTT. It is translated as CASSHWTVNSGNTIYF.

The chain has TRBV24-1 and TRBJ2-5; TRBD1 matches at 8 bases. The CDR3 is made up of 15 amino acids. CDR1 is KGHDR and CDR2 is SFDVKD in the germline V gene. After removal of 5 bases from V and 1 base from J, the junction contained 5 bases not matched to a gene. CDR3 bases: TGTGCCACCAGTGCCATGGGGACAGGCCAAGAGACCCAGTACTTC. Protein product: CATSAMGTGQETQYF.

The chain couples TRBV19 to TRBJ2-4; 13 nucleotides line up with TRBD2. The J call is doubtful: the DNA matches TRBJ2-7 better. The CDR3 is made up of 17 amino acids. Germline loops: CDR1 LNHDA, CDR2 SQIVND (reference sequence). CDR3 protein: CASSMRLAGGQPGEQYF. The CDR3 nucleotides are TGTGCCAGTAGTATGCGACTAGCGGGGGGCCAACCCGGCGAGCAGTACTTC.

The count of this clonotype is one. The J gene is TRBJ1-2, the V gene TRBV20-1; maybe TRBD1 (6 bases). Germline-derived CDR1 and CDR2 are DFQATT and SNEGSKA (reference sequence). The CDR3 has 13 residues. Trimming cost V 3 bases and J 2 bases, with 10 bases left between them. CDR3 region: CSASPDRNYGYTF. DNA for the CDR3: TGCAGTGCTAGCCCCGACAGGAACTATGGCTACACCTTC.